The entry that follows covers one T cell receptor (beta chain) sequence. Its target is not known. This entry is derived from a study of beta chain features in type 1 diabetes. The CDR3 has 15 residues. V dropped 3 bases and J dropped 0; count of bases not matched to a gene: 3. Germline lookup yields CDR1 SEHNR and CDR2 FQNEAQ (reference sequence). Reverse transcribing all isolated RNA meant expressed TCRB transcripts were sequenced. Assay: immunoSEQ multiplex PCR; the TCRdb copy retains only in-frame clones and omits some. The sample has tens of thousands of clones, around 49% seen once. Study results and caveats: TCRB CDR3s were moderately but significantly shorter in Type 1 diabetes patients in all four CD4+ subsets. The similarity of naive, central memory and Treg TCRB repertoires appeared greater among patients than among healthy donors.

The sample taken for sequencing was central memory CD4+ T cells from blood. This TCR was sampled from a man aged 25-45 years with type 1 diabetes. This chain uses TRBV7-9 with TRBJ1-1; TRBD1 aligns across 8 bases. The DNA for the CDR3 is TGTGCCAGCAGCTTCAGGGGGCTCATGAACACTGAAGCTTTCTTT. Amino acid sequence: CASSFRGLMNTEAFF.